These 22 T cell receptor beta chains were all obtained from the same sample, sequenced in a study of cytomegalovirus exposure and HLA in healthy donors. This PCR relied on a set of 60 Vbeta primers and 13 Jbeta primers. Repertoires were generated with immunoSEQ multiplex PCR, while TCRdb's copy carries only in-frame clones and drops some. The table shows 250,000 to 350,000 clones, with approximately 90% occurring only once. The sample was PBMCs. The receptors stem from a man in his forties in good health and CMV-seropositive.

J is TRBJ1-2 and V is TRBV27; D ambiguous. Germline loops: CDR1 MNHEY, CDR2 SMNVEV (reference sequence). V lost 2 bases, J lost 0 bases, and 7 bases lay in between. The CDR3 is 14 amino acids. The CDR3 nucleotides read TGTGCCAGCAGTTTAGTCCCAGCTAACTATGGCTACACCTTC. Encoded protein: CASSLVPANYGYTF.

This clone was observed a handful of times. The chain uses TRBV5-4 and TRBJ2-5; TRBD2 agrees at 10 bases. Germline V CDR1 and CDR2: SGHNT, YYREEE (reference sequence). This CDR3 is built from 14 residues. With 4 bases clipped from V and 4 bases from J, the junction kept 4 bases outside the gene matches. CDR3 region: CASSPSGSLETQYF. CDR3 nucleotide sequence: TGTGCCAGCAGCCCTAGCGGGAGTTTAGAGACCCAGTACTTC.

The rearrangement joins TRBV27 to TRBJ1-5; possibly TRBD1 for D (5 bases). This CDR3 is 14 amino acids long. The germline V gene encodes CDR1 MNHEY and CDR2 SMNVEV (reference sequence). The V and J ends lost 6 bases and 1 base respectively, with 10 bases between them. The CDR3 is CASSFGGSNQPQHF. CDR3 nucleotide sequence: TGTGCCAGCAGCTTTGGGGGGAGCAATCAGCCCCAGCATTTT.

This chain uses TRBV28 with TRBJ1-1; weak D call: TRBD1 (5 bases). The germline V gene encodes CDR1 MDHEN and CDR2 SYDVKM. The CDR3 has 17 residues. V lost 1 base and J 0 bases, leaving 15 bases between the germline ends. This CDR3 reads CASSLSPGGTVNTEAFF. The CDR3 DNA reads TGTGCCAGCAGTTTATCCCCGGGCGGGACGGTGAACACTGAAGCTTTCTTT.

V gene TRBV27 combines with J gene TRBJ2-3; TRBD1 matches 9 bases. Germline CDR1 and CDR2: MNHEY and SMNVEV (reference sequence). The CDR3 covers 15 residues. With V trimmed by 3 bases and J by 5 bases, 6 bases remained unmatched. As DNA, the CDR3 is TGTGCCAGCAGTTTCAACAGGGGGCAGAGAGATACGCAGTATTTT. Translation gives CASSFNRGQRDTQYF.

The chain combines TRBV28 with TRBJ2-2; tentative D call: TRBD2 (5 bases). CDR1 and CDR2 (germline): MDHEN, SYDVKM. The CDR3 has 14 residues. With 5 bases removed from V and 4 bases from J, the gap between germline ends came to 11 bases. CDR3 nucleotide sequence: TGTGCCAGCAGTCCAACCGGGATCACCGGGGAGCTGTTTTTT. Translating gives CASSPTGITGELFF.

V is TRBV5-1 and J is TRBJ2-1; the D gene is possibly TRBD1 (6 bases). The CDR3 is 14 amino acids. CDR1 and CDR2 from the germline V gene are SGHRS and YFSETQ. V shed 5 bases and J shed 2 bases, with 11 bases lying between them. CDR3 nucleotides: TGCGCCAGCAGGCCGTGGGACACCTACAATGAGCAGTTCTTC. Translating gives CASRPWDTYNEQFF.

This sequence joins TRBV18 and TRBJ1-5; a weak D match, TRBD1 (5 bases). CDR1 is KGHSH, CDR2 LQKENI, per germline. With 4 bases removed from V and 6 bases from J, the gap between germline ends came to 13 bases. The CDR3 is made up of 14 amino acids. CDR3: CASSLRDSGQPQHF. The CDR3 DNA reads as TGTGCCAGCTCACTCAGGGATTCAGGTCAGCCCCAGCATTTT.

V usage is TRBV27 and J usage is TRBJ2-5; weak D call: TRBD2 (6 bases). V was shortened by 3 bases and J by 4 bases, with 12 bases between the two germline ends. The CDR3 sequence is 14 residues long. Germline lookup yields CDR1 MNHEY and CDR2 SMNVEV (reference sequence). CDR3 sequence (DNA): TGTGCCAGCAGTTTGACTAGATTCAGAGAGACCCAGTACTTC. Translation gives CASSLTRFRETQYF.

The rearrangement uses TRBV5-1 and TRBJ2-3; tentatively, D is TRBD2 (6 bases). CDR1 and CDR2 from the germline V gene are SGHRS and YFSETQ. The CDR3 is made up of 14 amino acids. The ends were cut back, 5 bases at V and 4 bases at J, with 14 bases in the middle. CDR3: CASRASGSPDTQYF. Written as DNA, the CDR3 is TGCGCCAGCAGGGCAAGCGGGTCCCCAGATACGCAGTATTTT.

The chain joins TRBV5-4 to TRBJ2-7; 11 bases map to TRBD2. CDR3 length equals 14 residues. Germline CDR1 reads SGHNT; CDR2 reads YYREEE (reference sequence). The trim removed 3 bases at V and 2 bases at J, leaving 1 base unmatched. The CDR3 is CASSSGLAAYEQYF. The CDR3 coding sequence is TGTGCCAGCAGCTCGGGACTAGCGGCCTACGAGCAGTACTTC.

For this clone: This specimen includes other DNA sequences encoding the same CDR3. This chain links TRBV5-5 with TRBJ1-5; a possible D gene is TRBD1 (6 bases). The CDR3 sequence is 15 residues long. V shed 3 bases and J shed 1 base, with 11 bases lying between them. Germline lookup yields CDR1 SGHKS and CDR2 YYEKEE (reference sequence). The CDR3 nucleotides are TGTGCCAGCAGCTCCACAGGGCTGAGCAATCAGCCCCAGCATTTT. The encoded protein is CASSSTGLSNQPQHF.

V usage is TRBV30 and J usage is TRBJ2-7; a weak D match, TRBD1 (6 bases). The germline CDR1 and CDR2 sequences are GTSNPN and SVGIG (reference sequence). V was shortened by 4 bases and J by 5 bases, with 18 bases between the two germline ends. This CDR3 is built from 14 residues. This CDR3 reads CAWTNYNQGHEQYF. As DNA, the CDR3 is TGTGCCTGGACGAACTATAATCAGGGGCACGAGCAGTACTTC.

With regard to this clone: This same CDR3 is encoded by further DNA sequences in the sample. V usage is TRBV18 and J usage is TRBJ2-2; TRBD2 aligns across 13 bases. After removal of 6 bases from V and 5 bases from J, the junction contained 3 bases not matched to a gene. The CDR3 runs to 15 residues. Germline CDR1 is KGHSH and CDR2 is LQKENI. The CDR3, as DNA: TGTGCCAGCTCCCCGGGACTAGCGGGAACCGGGGAGCTGTTTTTT. It codes for CASSPGLAGTGELFF. Looking up the rest from reference TRBV18 and TRBJ2-2 gives the full variable domain: NAGVMQNPRHLVRRRGQEARLRCSPMKGHSHVYWYRQLPEEGLKFMVYLQKENIIDESGMPKERFSAEFPKEGPSILRIQQVVRGDSAAYFCASSPGLAGTGELFFGEGSRLTVL.

The V and J genes are TRBV11-2 and TRBJ2-7, with a tentative D call TRBD1 (6 bases). Germline-derived CDR1 and CDR2 are SGHAT and FQNNGV. The CDR3 loop spans 12 amino acids. V was cut by 6 bases and J by 2 bases, with 8 bases left in between. DNA of the CDR3: TGTGCCAGCAGTCGACAGGCCTACGAGCAGTACTTC. The encoded protein is CASSRQAYEQYF.

The rearrangement links TRBV7-9 to TRBJ1-5; 10 bases map to TRBD1. J was trimmed by 0 bases and V by 4 bases; bases with no gene match: 6. The CDR3 runs 17 residues. Looked up from germline, CDR1 is SEHNR and CDR2 is FQNEAQ (reference sequence). CDR3 coding DNA: TGTGCCAGCAGCTCCCCGGGGACAGGGGATAGCAATCAGCCCCAGCATTTT. It is translated as CASSSPGTGDSNQPQHF.

This clone was picked up one time. The chain joins TRBV28 to TRBJ2-1; 8 bases align to TRBD1. The CDR3 contains 14 residues. After removal of 8 bases from V and 4 bases from J, the junction contained 7 bases not matched to a gene. Germline V CDR1 and CDR2: MDHEN, SYDVKM. Written as DNA, the CDR3 is TGTGCCAGCGATAAGCAGGGGGCGTACAATGAGCAGTTCTTC. It yields the protein CASDKQGAYNEQFF.

The chain employs TRBV27 and TRBJ2-1; 9 nucleotides align to TRBD1. The V gene end was trimmed by 0 bases and the J gene end by 5 bases; junction bases not matched to a gene: 5. Germline CDR1 and CDR2: MNHEY and SMNVEV (reference sequence). The CDR3 sequence is 16 residues long. The CDR3 protein is CASSLSGTGRDNEQFF. The CDR3 DNA is TGTGCCAGCAGTTTATCCGGGACAGGGCGGGACAATGAGCAGTTCTTC.

The J gene is TRBJ2-7, the V gene TRBV6-5; TRBD2 agrees at 10 bases. V dropped 2 bases and J dropped 2; count of bases not matched to a gene: 3. The CDR3 is 15 residues long. Germline CDR1 MNHEY, CDR2 SVGAGI. The CDR3 is CASSYATSGTYEQYF. DNA for the CDR3: TGTGCCAGCAGTTACGCTACTAGCGGGACCTACGAGCAGTACTTC.

The chain employs TRBV25-1 and TRBJ2-7, with TRBD1 as a possible D gene (5 bases). The CDR3 loop spans 12 amino acids. Trimming took off 9 bases at V and 0 bases at J, with 9 bases between the two ends. Germline CDR1 reads MGHDK; CDR2 reads SYGVNS. In DNA, the CDR3 is TGTGCCAGTTTGGACACCTCCTACGAGCAGTACTTC. It is translated as CASLDTSYEQYF.

The chain couples TRBV6-4 to TRBJ2-1; D unresolved. Trimming removed 4 bases from V and 4 bases from J, with 17 bases in between. Germline V gives CDR1 MRHNA, CDR2 SNTAGT. The CDR3 runs 16 residues. The CDR3 is CASSASPHSPYNEQFF. CDR3 sequence (DNA): TGTGCCAGCAGTGCCTCACCCCATAGTCCATACAATGAGCAGTTCTTC.

The chain is built from TRBV19 and TRBJ2-3; D possibly corresponds to TRBD1 (5 bases). CDR1 is LNHDA, CDR2 SQIVND, per germline (reference sequence). CDR3 size: 14 residues. Trimming shortened V by 2 bases and J by 7 bases, and 13 bases separated the two germline ends. CDR3 residues: CASSITRQLHTQYF. The CDR3 DNA reads as TGTGCCAGTAGTATAACCCGACAGCTTCATACGCAGTATTTT. The full variable domain, with the rest looked up from reference TRBV19 and TRBJ2-3, is DGGITQSPKYLFRKEGQNVTLSCEQNLNHDAMYWYRQDPGQGLRLIYYSQIVNDFQKGDIAEGYSVSREKKESFPLTVTSAQKNPTAFYLCASSITRQLHTQYFGPGTRLTVL.